This T cell receptor (beta chain) came from a study of blood T cell repertoires in COVID-19. This clone was observed many times. The CDR3 has 13 residues. V lost 2 bases and J 3 bases, leaving 5 bases between the germline ends. Some clones are missing from TCRdb's copy, which holds only in-frame ones; the method was immunoSEQ multiplex PCR. Of 99,000 or so clones listed, approximately 85% were seen once; the top ten hold roughly 4%. The chain combines TRBV12-3 or TRBV12-4 with TRBJ1-5; D is undetermined. The TCR was taken from a man in his fifties with acute or convalescent COVID-19. The sample comprised peripheral blood. The CDR3 here is CASSLNSNQPQHF. CDR3 coding DNA: TGTGCCAGCAGTTTAAACTCCAATCAGCCCCAGCATTTT.